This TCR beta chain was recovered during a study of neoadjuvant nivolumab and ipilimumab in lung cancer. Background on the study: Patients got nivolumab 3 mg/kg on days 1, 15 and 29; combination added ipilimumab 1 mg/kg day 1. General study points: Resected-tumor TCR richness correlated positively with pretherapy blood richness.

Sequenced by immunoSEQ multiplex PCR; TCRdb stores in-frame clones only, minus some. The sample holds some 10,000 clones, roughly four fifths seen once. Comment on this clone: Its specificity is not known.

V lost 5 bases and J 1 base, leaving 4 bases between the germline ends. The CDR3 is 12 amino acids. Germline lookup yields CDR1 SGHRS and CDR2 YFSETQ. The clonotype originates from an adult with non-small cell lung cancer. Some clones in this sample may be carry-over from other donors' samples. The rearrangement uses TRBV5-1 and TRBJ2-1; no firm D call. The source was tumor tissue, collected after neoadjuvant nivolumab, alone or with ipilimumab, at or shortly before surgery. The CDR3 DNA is TGCGCCAGCAGGGGATCCTACAATGAGCAGTTCTTC. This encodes CASRGSYNEQFF. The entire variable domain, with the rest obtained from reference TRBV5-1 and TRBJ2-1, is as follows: KAGVTQTPRYLIKTRGQQVTLSCSPISGHRSVSWYQQTPGQGLQFLFEYFSETQRNKGNFPGRFSGRQFSNSRSEMNVSTLELGDSALYLCASRGSYNEQFFGPGTRLTVL.